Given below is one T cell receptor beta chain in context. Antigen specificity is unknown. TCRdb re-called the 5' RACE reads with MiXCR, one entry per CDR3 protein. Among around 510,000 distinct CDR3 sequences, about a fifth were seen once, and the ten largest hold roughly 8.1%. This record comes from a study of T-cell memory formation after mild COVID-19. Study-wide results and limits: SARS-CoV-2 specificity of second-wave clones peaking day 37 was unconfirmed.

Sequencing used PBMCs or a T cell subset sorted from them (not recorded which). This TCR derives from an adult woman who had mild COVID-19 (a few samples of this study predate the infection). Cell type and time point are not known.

The CDR3, as DNA: TGCGCCAGCAAGAAGGGTACGGGCACCGGGGAGCTGTTTTTT. Translating it yields CASKKGTGTGELFF. The chain carries TRBV5-1 and TRBJ2-2; D is unresolved. V was cut by 6 bases and J by 4 bases, with 13 bases left in between. Germline lookup yields CDR1 SGHRS and CDR2 YFSETQ. The CDR3 covers 14 residues.